The 17 T cell receptor beta chains in this list originate from one sample, sequenced in a study of CD8+ T cells in alopecia areata. Isolated RNA was reverse transcribed into cDNA used as the sequencing template. Only in-frame clones appear in the TCRdb table, and some are missing; sequencing was by immunoSEQ multiplex PCR. The data contain 90,000 to 150,000 clones, more than 30% of them singletons. The sequenced sample was CD4+ T cells sorted from blood. These receptors were collected from a human donor with alopecia areata.

This clone was seen a few times. This chain links TRBV5-1 with TRBJ2-6; D is undetermined. The V end was cut by 0 bases, the J end by 0 bases, with 10 bases between. There are 17 residues in the CDR3. The germline gives CDR1 SGHRS, CDR2 YFSETQ. The CDR3 loop reads CASSLAEIYSGANVLTF. For the CDR3, the DNA is TGCGCCAGCAGCTTGGCCGAGATATACTCTGGGGCCAACGTCCTGACTTTC. The variable domain in full, completed from reference TRBV5-1 and TRBJ2-6, reads KAGVTQTPRYLIKTRGQQVTLSCSPISGHRSVSWYQQTPGQGLQFLFEYFSETQRNKGNFPGRFSGRQFSNSRSEMNVSTLELGDSALYLCASSLAEIYSGANVLTFGAGSRLTVL.

This clone was detected only a few times. V gene TRBV19 combines with J gene TRBJ1-1; D is possibly TRBD1 (5 bases). CDR1 and CDR2 (germline): LNHDA, SQIVND (reference sequence). This CDR3 region has 14 residues. The V and J ends lost 9 bases and 0 bases respectively, with 14 bases between them. The chain's CDR3 is CASNSRGMNTEAFF. CDR3 DNA: TGTGCCAGCAATTCGAGGGGTATGAACACTGAAGCTTTCTTT.

The chain employs TRBV30 and TRBJ2-7; D assignment may be TRBD1 or TRBD2 (6 bases each). The CDR3 extends over 13 amino acids. V was trimmed by 2 bases and J by 6 bases, leaving 14 bases between them. Per germline, CDR1 GTSNPN and CDR2 SVGIG (reference sequence). CDR3 DNA: TGTGCCTGGAGTAACAGGGTCGGGGGCGAGCAGTACTTC. Its translation: CAWSNRVGGEQYF.

The genes are TRBV18 and TRBJ2-1; 8 nucleotides line up with TRBD2. J was trimmed by 8 bases and V by 3 bases; bases with no gene match: 9. CDR3 length: 15 residues. CDR1 and CDR2 (germline): KGHSH, LQKENI. In DNA, the CDR3 is TGTGCCAGCTCACCGGTGAACGGGAGGGCCGATGAGCAGTTCTTC. Translation: CASSPVNGRADEQFF.

The genes are TRBV28 and TRBJ1-1; the match to TRBD1 covers 7 bases. Germline CDR1 is MDHEN and CDR2 is SYDVKM. V was pared by 8 bases and J by 0 bases, with 3 bases of the junction left unmatched. The CDR3 has 13 residues. CDR3 nucleotides: TGTGCCAGCGCGGGACAGATGAACACTGAAGCTTTCTTT. As protein: CASAGQMNTEAFF. Variable domain in full (rest from reference TRBV28 and TRBJ1-1): DVKVTQSSRYLVKRTGEKVFLECVQDMDHENMFWYRQDPGLGLRLIYFSYDVKMKEKGDIPEGYSVSREKKERFSLILESASTNQTSMYLCASAGQMNTEAFFGQGTRLTVV.

The gene calls are TRBV25-1 and TRBJ1-5; TRBD1 aligns across 7 bases. CDR3 size: 14 residues. V dropped 4 bases and J dropped 3; count of bases not matched to a gene: 3. Looked up from germline, CDR1 is MGHDK and CDR2 is SYGVNS. CDR3 bases: TGTGCCAGCAGTGGGACAGGCTCCAATCAGCCCCAGCATTTT. This translates into CASSGTGSNQPQHF. Together with reference TRBV25-1 and TRBJ1-5, the CDR3 gives the full variable domain: EADIYQTPRYLVIGTGKKITLECSQTMGHDKMYWYQQDPGMELHLIHYSYGVNSTEKGDLSSESTVSRIRTEHFPLTLESARPSHTSQYLCASSGTGSNQPQHFGDGTRLSIL.

This clone was picked up a small number of times. The CDR3 DNA reads as TGTGCCAGCAGCTTGGGACAGGGAAACAATGAGCAGTTCTTC. This codes for CASSLGQGNNEQFF. This rearrangement joins TRBV5-6 to TRBJ2-1; 7 bases are a match to TRBD1. The V segment lost 0 bases and the J segment 5 bases; nucleotides outside the gene matches: 2. Germline assignment: CDR1 SGHDT and CDR2 YYEEEE. This CDR3 comprises 14 residues. Complete variable domain (other parts from reference TRBV5-6 and TRBJ2-1): DAGVTQSPTHLIKTRGQQVTLRCSPKSGHDTVSWYQQALGQGPQFIFQYYEEEERQRGNFPDRFSGHQFPNYSSELNVNALLLGDSALYLCASSLGQGNNEQFFGPGTRLTVL.

The rearrangement joins TRBV6-5 to TRBJ2-3, with 9 bases aligning to TRBD1. Trimming took 6 bases from V and 4 from J; bases not matched to a gene: 8. Germline CDR1 MNHEY, CDR2 SVGAGI. This CDR3 has 15 amino acids. CDR3 coding DNA: TGTGCCAGCAGAGATCCGGGACAGGGAGCAGATACGCAGTATTTT. Translation gives CASRDPGQGADTQYF.

This clone was found a few times. The chain combines TRBV11-2 with TRBJ2-1, with 10 bases that match TRBD2. After removal of 5 bases from V and 7 bases from J, the junction contained 8 bases not matched to a gene. Germline loops: CDR1 SGHAT, CDR2 FQNNGV. This CDR3 is 15 amino acids long. CDR3 amino acids: CASSLSGGAGNEQFF. CDR3 coding DNA: TGTGCCAGCAGCCTCAGCGGGGGGGCAGGAAATGAGCAGTTCTTC. Full variable domain (missing parts from reference TRBV11-2 and TRBJ2-1): EAGVAQSPRYKIIEKRQSVAFWCNPISGHATLYWYQQILGQGPKLLIQFQNNGVVDDSQLPKDRFSAERLKGVDSTLKIQPAKLEDSAVYLCASSLSGGAGNEQFFGPGTRLTVL.

A note on this clone: Distinct nucleotide sequences in the sample also encode this CDR3. The chain combines TRBV5-1 with TRBJ2-1; D may be TRBD1 (5 bases). This CDR3 is 14 amino acids long. Germline V lookup: CDR1 SGHRS, CDR2 YFSETQ. The germline V and J ends were trimmed by 0 bases and 1 base, with 5 bases remaining between them. In nucleotides, the CDR3 is TGCGCCAGCAGCTTGGGACAGTCCTACAATGAGCAGTTCTTC. Protein product: CASSLGQSYNEQFF.

V gene TRBV7-2 combines with J gene TRBJ2-7; D possibly corresponds to TRBD2 (6 bases). The CDR3 extends over 14 amino acids. Per germline, CDR1 SGHTA and CDR2 FQGNSA. Trimming shortened V by 1 base and J by 2 bases, and 9 bases separated the two germline ends. The CDR3 here is CASSLGWRAYEQYF. Here the CDR3 DNA reads TGTGCCAGCAGCTTAGGGTGGAGGGCCTACGAGCAGTACTTC.

The genes are TRBV5-6 and TRBJ2-5; the D call may be TRBD1 or TRBD2 (5 bases each). The CDR3 sequence is 15 residues long. V shed 4 bases and J shed 0 bases, with 13 bases lying between them. Germline V CDR1 and CDR2: SGHDT, YYEEEE. This chain's CDR3 is CASSHGDGHQETQYF. In DNA, the CDR3 is TGTGCCAGCAGCCATGGGGACGGTCACCAAGAGACCCAGTACTTC.

In this sample, this clone turned up a few times. The chain uses TRBV9 and TRBJ2-7, with TRBD2 as a possible D gene (5 bases). The CDR3 runs to 14 residues. V gave up 8 bases and J gave up 4 bases, with 19 bases separating them. In germline, CDR1 is SGDLS, CDR2 YYNGEE. The CDR3 DNA follows: TGTGCCAGAACAGAGGGAGTTGCTGGTTACGAGCAGTACTTC. Amino acids: CARTEGVAGYEQYF.

The chain carries TRBV10-3 and TRBJ2-7, with 8 bases identical to TRBD1. V lost 7 bases and J lost 6; bases outside the gene matches: 11. Germline V CDR1 and CDR2: ENHRY, SYGVKD. The CDR3 runs 14 residues. The CDR3 DNA sequence: TGTGCCATCAAAAATTCTGGACAGGGAATCGAGCAGTACTTC. Translation gives CAIKNSGQGIEQYF.

The V gene is TRBV2, the J gene TRBJ2-5; a possible D gene is TRBD2 (6 bases). V lost 0 bases, J lost 4 bases, and 9 bases lay in between. Germline V lookup: CDR1 SNHLY, CDR2 FYNNEI. The CDR3 covers 14 residues. CDR3 bases: TGTGCCAGCAGTGAAGCGGGAGGCCGAGAGACCCAGTACTTC. Translation: CASSEAGGRETQYF.

Many counts were recorded for this clone. The chain employs TRBV29-1 and TRBJ2-6; the D gene is possibly TRBD1 (5 bases). With 6 bases removed from V and 0 bases from J, the gap between germline ends came to 15 bases. CDR1 SQVTM and CDR2 ANQGSEA come from the germline V gene. This CDR3 spans 16 amino acids. CDR3 loop: CSVQTDIHSGANVLTF. The CDR3 DNA sequence: TGCAGCGTCCAGACAGATATACACTCTGGGGCCAACGTCCTGACTTTC.

A few counts support this clone. A much larger clone lies one base from this, so it may be a read error. The chain links TRBV7-3 to TRBJ2-6; D is undetermined. CDR3 length: 13 residues. Trimming removed 2 bases from V and 2 bases from J, with 1 base in between. Germline-derived CDR1 and CDR2 are SGHTA and FQGTGA. The CDR3 loop reads CASSLAGANVLTF. In DNA, the CDR3 is TGTGCCAGCAGCTTAGCTGGGGCCAACGTCCTGACTTTC.